The 5 T cell receptor beta chains below were found in one sample sequenced in a study of shared clonotypes between healthy human individuals. Some clones are missing from TCRdb's copy, which holds only in-frame ones; the method was immunoSEQ multiplex PCR. The data contain 950,000 to 1,300,000 clones, roughly 80% of them singletons. The sequencing input was memory CD4+ T cells sorted from blood. Subset: CD45RA-negative fraction. The receptors were sampled from a man aged 18 to 30 in good health.

The chain employs TRBV2 and TRBJ2-5; TRBD2 aligns across 10 bases. Looked up from germline, CDR1 is SNHLY and CDR2 is FYNNEI. The CDR3 totals 16 residues. J was trimmed by 5 bases and V by 3 bases; bases with no gene match: 9. The chain's CDR3 is CASSDSASGRGETQYF. For the CDR3, the DNA is TGTGCCAGCAGTGACTCGGCTAGCGGGAGAGGGGAGACCCAGTACTTC.

The chain joins TRBV19 to TRBJ2-3; no definite D call. The length of the CDR3 is 15 residues. Trimming left V 5 bases short and J 1 base short, with 13 bases between. The germline gives CDR1 LNHDA, CDR2 SQIVND (reference sequence). CDR3 DNA sequence: TGTGCCAGTAGTGGCCCTAGTTTCCGCACAGATACGCAGTATTTT. Encoded protein: CASSGPSFRTDTQYF.

The chain has TRBV7-9 and TRBJ1-4; 9 nucleotides agree with TRBD1. With V trimmed by 1 base and J by 10 bases, 16 bases remained unmatched. The CDR3 spans 18 residues. CDR1 is SEHNR, CDR2 FQNEAQ, per germline (reference sequence). The CDR3 bases are TGTGCCAGCAGCTTAGTATTGACAGGGGGTACCCCCAGGGGAAAACTGTTTTTT. This encodes CASSLVLTGGTPRGKLFF.

CDR3 bases: TGTGCCAGCAGCAAGGGGGTATTTGACACTGAAGCTTTCTTT. Its translation: CASSKGVFDTEAFF. The chain is built from TRBV9 and TRBJ1-1, with a weak D call TRBD1 (6 bases). The length of the CDR3 is 14 residues. Germline-derived CDR1 and CDR2 are SGDLS and YYNGEE. Between the trimmed V and J ends, which lost 4 bases and 3 bases, there was a span of 13 bases. Looking up the rest from reference TRBV9 and TRBJ1-1 gives the full variable domain: DSGVTQTPKHLITATGQRVTLRCSPRSGDLSVYWYQQSLDQGLQFLIQYYNGEERAKGNILERFSAQQFPDLHSELNLSSLELGDSALYFCASSKGVFDTEAFFGQGTRLTVV.

The chain is built from TRBV6-5 and TRBJ2-3; TRBD2 might be the D (7 bases). Trimming removed 5 bases at V and 2 bases at J, with 14 bases between. The CDR3 sequence is 15 residues long. Germline V gives CDR1 MNHEY, CDR2 SVGAGI. The CDR3 region is CASSGGGRVTDTQYF. CDR3 nucleotides: TGTGCCAGCAGTGGGGGGGGCCGGGTCACAGATACGCAGTATTTT.